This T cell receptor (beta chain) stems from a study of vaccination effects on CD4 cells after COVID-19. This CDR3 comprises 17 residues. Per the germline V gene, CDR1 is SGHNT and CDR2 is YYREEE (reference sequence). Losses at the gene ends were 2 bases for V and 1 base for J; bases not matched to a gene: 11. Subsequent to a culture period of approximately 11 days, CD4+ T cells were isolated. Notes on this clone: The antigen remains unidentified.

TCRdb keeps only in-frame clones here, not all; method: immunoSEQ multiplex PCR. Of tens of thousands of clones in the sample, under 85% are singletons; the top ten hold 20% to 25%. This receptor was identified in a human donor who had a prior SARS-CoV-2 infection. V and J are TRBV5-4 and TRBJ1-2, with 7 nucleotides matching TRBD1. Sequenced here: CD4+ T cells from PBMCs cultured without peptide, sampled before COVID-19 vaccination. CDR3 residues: CASSLKLTGSSNYGYTF. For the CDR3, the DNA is TGTGCCAGCAGCTTAAAATTGACAGGGAGCAGTAACTATGGCTACACCTTC.